The rows below give T cell receptor beta chains drawn from one sample of a study of early T cells in non-severe SARS-CoV-2 infection. TCRdb ran MiXCR on the 5' RACE reads and lists one entry per CDR3 protein. The sample has some 62,000 distinct CDR3 sequences; less than 10% are singletons. The specimen was whole blood. These receptors all come from an adult who was a healthcare worker with PCR-confirmed SARS-CoV-2 infection or an uninfected control (not recorded which). Each CDR3 is given with its conserved first and last residue. Fields, in order: CDR3 length, D gene, J gene, V gene, clone size, CDR3 DNA, CDR3 protein. The D gene is left open where the match is weak. Clone size is not always given. Where it is, it says once, few, many or a class for expanded clones.

length: 13
D: TRBD1
J: TRBJ2-1
V: TRBV29-1
size: NA
DNA: TGCAGCGTTGGGGACAGGGGTCCCAATGAGCAGTTCTTC
CDR3: CSVGDRGPNEQFF

length: 17
D: TRBD1
J: TRBJ2-3
V: TRBV20-1
size: many
DNA: TGCAGTGCTAGAGATTTGCGGACAGGTGTTTGGACAGATACGCAGTATTTT
CDR3: CSARDLRTGVWTDTQYF

length: 14
D: NA
J: TRBJ1-6
V: TRBV11-2
size: NA
DNA: TGTGCCAGCAGCTTAGGGTGGGGGAATTCACCCCTCCACTTT
CDR3: CASSLGWGNSPLHF

length: 16
D: TRBD1
J: TRBJ2-6
V: TRBV19
size: many
DNA: TGTGCCAGTGGCCCTACAGGGGGCGCTGGGGCCAACGTCCTGACTTTC
CDR3: CASGPTGGAGANVLTF

length: 14
D: NA
J: TRBJ1-1
V: TRBV2
size: once
DNA: TGTGCCAGCAGGGGGGTCTCCGGACACACTGAAGCTTTCTTT
CDR3: CASRGVSGHTEAFF

length: 13
D: NA
J: TRBJ2-3
V: TRBV6-6
size: few
DNA: TGTGCCAGCAGTTACACCCCCCTGGATACGCAGTATTTT
CDR3: CASSYTPLDTQYF

length: 19
D: TRBD2
J: TRBJ2-5
V: TRBV12-3/TRBV12-4
size: NA
DNA: TGTGCCAGCAGTTTAGCCCCTCCGGGACTAGCGGGCATACAAGAGACCCAGTACTTC
CDR3: CASSLAPPGLAGIQETQYF

length: 14
D: NA
J: TRBJ1-2
V: TRBV5-1
size: NA
DNA: TGCGCCAGCAGCTTGAAACAGGGTCACTATGGCTACACCTTC
CDR3: CASSLKQGHYGYTF

length: 17
D: NA
J: TRBJ2-3
V: TRBV20-1
size: many
DNA: TGCAGTGCTAGAGATCCGTACGGATGGACTAGCACAGATACGCAGTATTTT
CDR3: CSARDPYGWTSTDTQYF

length: 15
D: TRBD2
J: TRBJ2-1
V: TRBV4-1
size: few
DNA: TGCGCCAGCAGCCAAGATCGGGGGGGCTACAATGAGCAGTTCTTC
CDR3: CASSQDRGGYNEQFF

length: 14
D: NA
J: TRBJ1-5
V: TRBV2
size: few
DNA: TGTGCCAGCAGAATCGAGGGCACCCAGGGGCCCCAGCATTTT
CDR3: CASRIEGTQGPQHF

length: 15
D: NA
J: TRBJ2-2
V: TRBV11-2
size: NA
DNA: TGTGCCAGCTCCCACCGGGCAGCCAACACCGGGGAGCTGTTTTTT
CDR3: CASSHRAANTGELFF

length: 16
D: TRBD1
J: TRBJ1-1
V: TRBV7-2
size: few
DNA: TGTGCCAGCAGCCCCTTATCGACAGGGGGGAGATCTGAAGCTTTCTTT
CDR3: CASSPLSTGGRSEAFF

length: 15
D: NA
J: TRBJ2-5
V: TRBV6-1
size: few
DNA: TGTGCCAGCCTAAGGGACGCCTTGGCAAAAGAGACCCAGTACTTC
CDR3: CASLRDALAKETQYF

length: 15
D: NA
J: TRBJ2-2
V: TRBV5-1
size: NA
DNA: TGCGCCAGCAGCTCCTCAACAGGGCGCACCGGGGAGCTGTTTTTT
CDR3: CASSSSTGRTGELFF

length: 17
D: TRBD2
J: TRBJ2-3
V: TRBV6-1
size: few
DNA: TGTGCCAGCAGTGAAGTGGCGGGGGGCGCCGGCACAGATACGCAGTATTTT
CDR3: CASSEVAGGAGTDTQYF

length: 16
D: TRBD2
J: TRBJ2-5
V: TRBV11-2
size: few
DNA: TGTGCCAGCAGCTCCGCCGGGGGGAGCAGACAAGAGACCCAGTACTTC
CDR3: CASSSAGGSRQETQYF

length: 14
D: NA
J: TRBJ1-5
V: TRBV2
size: NA
DNA: TGTGCCAGCAGGTACCCGCTGATGAATCAGCCCCAGCATTTT
CDR3: CASRYPLMNQPQHF

length: 13
D: NA
J: TRBJ1-4
V: TRBV5-4
size: few
DNA: TGTGCCAGCAGCTTGCAAGGAAATGAAAAACTGTTTTTT
CDR3: CASSLQGNEKLFF

length: 16
D: TRBD2
J: TRBJ2-3
V: TRBV5-4
size: many
DNA: TGTGCCAGCAGCCAAGGACTAGCGGGGGGGCAAGATACGCAGTATTTT
CDR3: CASSQGLAGGQDTQYF

length: 14
D: NA
J: TRBJ1-1
V: TRBV5-1
size: NA
DNA: TGCGCCAGCAGCTCCCCTGGGGTTGGCACTGAAGCTTTCTTT
CDR3: CASSSPGVGTEAFF

length: 13
D: TRBD1
J: TRBJ2-5
V: TRBV30
size: few
DNA: TGTGCCTGGAGGAGGACAGGGCTAGAGACCCAGTACTTC
CDR3: CAWRRTGLETQYF

length: 14
D: TRBD2
J: TRBJ2-1
V: TRBV2
size: many
DNA: TGTGCCAGCAGTTCTAGCGGGGGGGCCTCGTTTCCGTTCTTC
CDR3: CASSSSGGASFPFF

length: 15
D: NA
J: TRBJ2-5
V: TRBV27
size: few
DNA: TGTGCCAGCAGTTTAGGGGCAGGGCAGCAAGAGACCCAGTACTTC
CDR3: CASSLGAGQQETQYF

length: 11
D: NA
J: TRBJ2-1
V: TRBV12-3/TRBV12-4
size: few
DNA: TGTGCCAGCAGTTTAGGAATTGAGCAGTTCTTC
CDR3: CASSLGIEQFF

length: 19
D: TRBD1
J: TRBJ2-1
V: TRBV2
size: many
DNA: TGTGCCAGCAGTACTACCGGGACAGGGGGCTCTCGGGACAATGTTGAGCAGTTCTTC
CDR3: CASSTTGTGGSRDNVEQFF

length: 13
D: NA
J: TRBJ2-5
V: TRBV6-1
size: few
DNA: TGTGCCGGACAGAGGGCCCTCCAAGAGACCCAGTACTTC
CDR3: CAGQRALQETQYF

length: 18
D: NA
J: TRBJ2-5
V: TRBV4-1
size: NA
DNA: TGCGCCAGCAGCCAAGGCTTAAAGGGAACAGGAGGCTTTGGGACCCAGTACTTC
CDR3: CASSQGLKGTGGFGTQYF

length: 11
D: NA
J: TRBJ1-2
V: TRBV3-1
size: few
DNA: TGTGCCAGCAGCCAAGGAGCTCCAAAGACCTTC
CDR3: CASSQGAPKTF

length: 14
D: TRBD1
J: TRBJ1-5
V: TRBV4-1
size: few
DNA: TGCGCCAGCAGCCATCAGGGGGCCGATCAGCCCCAGCATTTT
CDR3: CASSHQGADQPQHF

length: 17
D: TRBD2
J: TRBJ2-3
V: TRBV20-1
size: NA
DNA: TGCAGTGCTAAGGGACTAGCGGGGGTGGTTAGCACAGATACGCAGTATTTT
CDR3: CSAKGLAGVVSTDTQYF

length: 12
D: TRBD1
J: TRBJ1-1
V: TRBV5-1
size: few
DNA: TGCGCCAGCAGCCGAGACAGGGCTGAAGCTTTCTTT
CDR3: CASSRDRAEAFF

length: 15
D: TRBD2
J: TRBJ2-3
V: TRBV20-1
size: NA
DNA: TGCAGTGCTAGGGCTGCTAGCGGTTACACAGATACGCAGTATTTT
CDR3: CSARAASGYTDTQYF

length: 14
D: NA
J: TRBJ1-6
V: TRBV6-1
size: few
DNA: TGTGCCAGCAGCCCCTTCGGGGCGAGTTCACCCCTCCACTTT
CDR3: CASSPFGASSPLHF

length: 13
D: NA
J: TRBJ1-5
V: TRBV12-2
size: few
DNA: TGTGCAAGTCGCCCGGACAGGGGACAGCCCCAGCATTTT
CDR3: CASRPDRGQPQHF

length: 16
D: TRBD2
J: TRBJ2-3
V: TRBV5-4
size: few
DNA: TGTGCCAGCAGCTTGCGTATCGAGCGGGGGGGCGATACGCAGTATTTT
CDR3: CASSLRIERGGDTQYF

length: 17
D: NA
J: TRBJ2-5
V: TRBV7-3
size: few
DNA: TGTGCCAGCAGCTTAACGGGTGGCGCAGAAAACATGGAGACCCAGTACTTC
CDR3: CASSLTGGAENMETQYF

length: 16
D: NA
J: TRBJ2-3
V: TRBV5-1
size: NA
DNA: TGCGCCAGCAGCTTGGTTTTCGGCGGAACCACAGATACGCAGTATTTT
CDR3: CASSLVFGGTTDTQYF

length: 15
D: NA
J: TRBJ2-3
V: TRBV2
size: few
DNA: TGTGCCAGCAGGAAGGAGGGGGGGCGCACAGATACGCAGTATTTT
CDR3: CASRKEGGRTDTQYF

length: 14
D: NA
J: TRBJ1-1
V: TRBV5-4
size: many
DNA: TGTGCCAGCAGCTCGGAAGGTTTAAACACTGAAGCTTTCTTT
CDR3: CASSSEGLNTEAFF

length: 12
D: NA
J: TRBJ1-1
V: TRBV18
size: few
DNA: TGTGCCAGCTCACTACAGGGAACTGAAGCTTTCTTT
CDR3: CASSLQGTEAFF

length: 15
D: NA
J: TRBJ2-3
V: TRBV4-1
size: few
DNA: TGCGCCAGCAGCCAAGTAGACCCGGGGGTGGATACGCAGTATTTT
CDR3: CASSQVDPGVDTQYF

length: 12
D: NA
J: TRBJ1-1
V: TRBV2
size: NA
DNA: TGTGCCAGCCGCTTCGGGAACACTGAAGCTTTCTTT
CDR3: CASRFGNTEAFF

length: 16
D: TRBD2
J: TRBJ2-5
V: TRBV10-2
size: few
DNA: TGCGCCAGCAGTACCAGACTAGCGGGATACCAAGAGACCCAGTACTTC
CDR3: CASSTRLAGYQETQYF

length: 14
D: TRBD1
J: TRBJ2-3
V: TRBV7-2
size: few
DNA: TGTGCCAGCAGCACCGATGTGGACAGGGGGCGCAAGTATTTT
CDR3: CASSTDVDRGRKYF

length: 15
D: NA
J: TRBJ1-1
V: TRBV18
size: NA
DNA: TGTGCCAGCTCACCAGGGGAGGGCGGAAGGACTGAAGCTTTCTTT
CDR3: CASSPGEGGRTEAFF

length: 16
D: TRBD1
J: TRBJ1-5
V: TRBV5-6
size: many
DNA: TGTGCCAGCAGCTACGGGACAGGTTGGGGCAATCAGCCCCAGCATTTT
CDR3: CASSYGTGWGNQPQHF